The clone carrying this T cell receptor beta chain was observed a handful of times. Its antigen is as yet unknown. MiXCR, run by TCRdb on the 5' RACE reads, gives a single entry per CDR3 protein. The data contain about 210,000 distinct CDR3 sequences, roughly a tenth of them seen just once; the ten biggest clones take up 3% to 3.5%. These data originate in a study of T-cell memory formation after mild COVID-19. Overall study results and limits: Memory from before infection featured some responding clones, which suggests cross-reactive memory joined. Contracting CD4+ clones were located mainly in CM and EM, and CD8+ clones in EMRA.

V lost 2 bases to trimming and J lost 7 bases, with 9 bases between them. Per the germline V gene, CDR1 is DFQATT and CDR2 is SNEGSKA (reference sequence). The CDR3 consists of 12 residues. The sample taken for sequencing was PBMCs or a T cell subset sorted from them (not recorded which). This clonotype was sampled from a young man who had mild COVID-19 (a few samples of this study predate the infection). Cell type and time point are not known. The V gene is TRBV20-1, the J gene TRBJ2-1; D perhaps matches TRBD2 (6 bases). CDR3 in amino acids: CSARSGGNEQFF. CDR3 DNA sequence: TGCAGTGCTAGATCAGGAGGGAATGAGCAGTTCTTC.